This entry lists 21 T cell receptor beta chains sequenced from one sample in a study of OX40 agonist ivuxolimab in advanced cancers. Method: immunoSEQ multiplex PCR; TCRdb's copy keeps in-frame clones and lacks some. The repertoire consists of some 66,000 clones, with roughly 81% occurring once and the leading ten covering 1.5% to 2%. Sequenced material: CD4+ or CD8+ T cells sorted from blood, taken in a trial of the OX40 agonist ivuxolimab. Receptor source: an adult with an advanced solid tumor such as melanoma, head and neck, liver or kidney cancer.

The chain couples TRBV4-1 to TRBJ2-7; the match to TRBD1 covers 11 bases. The CDR3 totals 17 residues. The germline gives CDR1 MGHRA, CDR2 YSYEKL. J lost 3 bases, V lost 4 bases, and 11 bases had no gene match. CDR3: CASSLTATGTGGYEQYF. The DNA of the CDR3 is TGCGCCAGCAGCCTCACCGCAACCGGGACAGGGGGCTACGAGCAGTACTTC.

This clone came up once. V usage is TRBV18 and J usage is TRBJ2-5; the match to TRBD1 covers 8 bases. CDR1 is KGHSH, CDR2 LQKENI, per germline. The CDR3 spans 13 residues. The ends lost 4 bases at V and 3 bases at J; junction bases unmatched: 1. This chain's CDR3 is CASSRGQEETQYF. CDR3 bases: TGTGCCAGCTCACGGGGACAGGAAGAGACCCAGTACTTC.

The chain couples TRBV5-5 to TRBJ1-5; 8 positions agree with TRBD1. This CDR3 region has 14 residues. V was clipped by 4 bases and J by 5 bases; unmatched bases: 5. The germline gives CDR1 SGHKS, CDR2 YYEKEE (reference sequence). The CDR3 nucleotides are TGTGCCAGCAGCCCACAGGGGGGGGATCAGCCCCAGCATTTT. This sequence encodes CASSPQGGDQPQHF.

The V call is TRBV11-3, the J call TRBJ2-3; 7 nucleotides align to TRBD1. The ends lost 3 bases at V and 0 bases at J; junction bases unmatched: 6. The CDR3 has 16 residues. Germline loops: CDR1 SGHNT, CDR2 YENEEA. The CDR3 here is CASSFWTGSSTDTQYF. CDR3 in DNA: TGTGCCAGCAGCTTTTGGACAGGTTCTAGCACAGATACGCAGTATTTT.

The sample holds a few counts of this clone. This sequence joins TRBV2 and TRBJ1-3; D gene unclear. Trimming took off 1 base at V and 3 bases at J, with 1 base between the two ends. Germline-derived CDR1 and CDR2 are SNHLY and FYNNEI. The CDR3 contains 12 residues. CDR3 DNA sequence: TGTGCCAGCAGTGAAGATGGAAACACCATATATTTT. Protein: CASSEDGNTIYF.

V and J are TRBV10-3 and TRBJ1-2, with unresolved D. V was cut by 3 bases and J by 1 base, with 9 bases left in between. Germline V CDR1 and CDR2: ENHRY, SYGVKD. The CDR3 length is 14 residues. CDR3 sequence (DNA): TGTGCCATCAGTGACATCTCAGTTAACTATGGCTACACCTTC. It codes for CAISDISVNYGYTF.

This chain joins TRBV11-3 and TRBJ2-7, with D perhaps matching TRBD1 (6 bases). From germline, CDR1 is SGHNT and CDR2 YENEEA. Between the trimmed V and J ends, which lost 5 bases and 6 bases, there was a span of 20 bases. This CDR3 has 15 residues. CDR3 sequence reads: CASSRGLGAWGEQYF. The CDR3 bases are TGTGCCAGCAGCCGCGGGTTGGGGGCATGGGGCGAGCAGTACTTC.

This clone was observed a handful of times. This chain connects TRBV15 to TRBJ1-2; D is perhaps TRBD1 (5 bases). The CDR3 covers 16 residues. CDR1 and CDR2 from the germline V gene are LNHNV and YYDKDF (reference sequence). V gave up 0 bases and J gave up 0 bases, with 11 bases separating them. The CDR3 loop reads CATSRDYGGTNYGYTF. The DNA for the CDR3 is TGTGCCACCAGCAGAGATTATGGGGGGACTAACTATGGCTACACCTTC.

This rearrangement joins TRBV4-2 to TRBJ1-3; D is ambiguous. This CDR3 spans 16 amino acids. Germline CDR1 and CDR2: LGHNA and YNFKEQ. Trimming removed 2 bases from V and 2 bases from J, with 13 bases in between. The DNA for the CDR3 is TGTGCCAGCAGCCAATCACGCGGTAACGCTGGAAACACCATATATTTT. This codes for CASSQSRGNAGNTIYF.

The rearrangement joins TRBV5-4 to TRBJ1-1; D is ambiguous. The germline V gene has CDR1 SGHNT and CDR2 YYREEE (reference sequence). The V end lost 0 bases, the J end lost 4 bases, and 10 bases lay between the germline ends. This CDR3 is 14 amino acids long. CDR3 in amino acids: CASSLEAGITEAFF. The CDR3 bases are TGTGCCAGCAGCTTGGAGGCAGGTATCACTGAAGCTTTCTTT.

The rearrangement uses TRBV4-2 and TRBJ1-2; TRBD1 aligns across 8 bases. There are 18 residues in the CDR3. The germline gives CDR1 LGHNA, CDR2 YNFKEQ. The V and J ends lost 4 bases and 0 bases, in that order; junction bases with no gene match: 13. CDR3 sequence: CASSPTLPGQVTNYGYTF. CDR3 sequence (DNA): TGTGCCAGCAGCCCTACTTTGCCGGGACAGGTGACTAACTATGGCTACACCTTC.

The chain carries TRBV7-9 and TRBJ2-1, with 10 bases aligning to TRBD2. CDR1 and CDR2 (germline): SEHNR, FQNEAQ (reference sequence). J gave up 8 bases and V 1 base, and 8 bases lay outside the gene matches. The CDR3 runs 16 residues. The CDR3 loop reads CASSLDLAGVSDEQFF. The CDR3 coding sequence is TGTGCCAGCAGCTTAGATCTAGCGGGAGTAAGTGATGAGCAGTTCTTC.

The V call is TRBV30, the J call TRBJ2-5; perhaps TRBD1 as D (8 bases). CDR1 is GTSNPN, CDR2 SVGIG, per germline (reference sequence). The CDR3 has 16 residues. Trimming left V 2 bases short and J 3 bases short, with 19 bases between. The CDR3 coding sequence is TGTGCCTGGAGTTCAGAAACAGGGGGGGGGAAAGAGACCCAGTACTTC. Translating it yields CAWSSETGGGKETQYF.

On this clone itself: A read error is possible here, since a much larger clone lies one base away. V and J are TRBV7-3 and TRBJ1-2; 10 bases are shared with TRBD1. CDR1 is SGHTA and CDR2 is FQGTGA in the germline V gene. The CDR3 runs 14 residues. V lost 4 bases to trimming and J lost 4 bases; unmatched junction nucleotides: 3. The CDR3 DNA reads as TGTGCCAGCAGCTCGGGACAGGGGACCTATGGCTACACCTTC. It encodes CASSSGQGTYGYTF.

The CDR3 protein is CASSLQNTIYF. The CDR3 DNA follows: TGTGCCAGCAGCTTACAAAACACCATATATTTT. V is TRBV7-6 and J is TRBJ1-3; no clear D. V shed 2 bases and J shed 6 bases, with 2 bases lying between them. Per germline, CDR1 SGHVS and CDR2 FNYEAQ. CDR3 length: 11 residues.

This clone occurred a few times. V gene TRBV7-9 combines with J gene TRBJ1-2, with 8 bases fitting TRBD1. Germline CDR1 is SEHNR and CDR2 is FQNEAQ (reference sequence). There are 14 residues in the CDR3. The trim removed 4 bases at V and 4 bases at J, leaving 5 bases unmatched. The DNA for the CDR3 is TGTGCCAGCAGCTCAATAGGGACAGGCTATGGCTACACCTTC. Translating it yields CASSSIGTGYGYTF.

The genes are TRBV10-3 and TRBJ2-3; D perhaps matches TRBD2 (6 bases). Germline-derived CDR1 and CDR2 are ENHRY and SYGVKD. Trimming pared 7 bases from V and 4 bases from J, leaving 15 bases between. This CDR3 spans 14 amino acids. This chain's CDR3 is CAIKGTPGADTQYF. CDR3 coding DNA: TGTGCCATCAAAGGGACTCCGGGGGCAGATACGCAGTATTTT.

The genes are TRBV5-4 and TRBJ2-3; 8 bases map to TRBD2. J gave up 1 base and V 0 bases, and 13 bases lay outside the gene matches. The germline gives CDR1 SGHNT, CDR2 YYREEE (reference sequence). The CDR3 extends over 19 amino acids. DNA for the CDR3: TGTGCCAGCAGCTTGGCGGTCGGGACTAGGACCCGTGGCACAGATACGCAGTATTTT. This encodes CASSLAVGTRTRGTDTQYF.

The chain combines TRBV19 with TRBJ2-1, with D maybe TRBD2 (6 bases). CDR3 length equals 16 residues. Germline V gene data show CDR1 as LNHDA and CDR2 as SQIVND (reference sequence). V was shortened by 6 bases and J by 3 bases, with 18 bases between the two germline ends. Here the CDR3 DNA reads TGTGCCAGTAGCCCGTGGCGGGAAGAGGACTACAATGAGCAGTTCTTC. The encoded protein is CASSPWREEDYNEQFF. Filled out from reference TRBV19 and TRBJ2-1, the complete variable domain reads DGGITQSPKYLFRKEGQNVTLSCEQNLNHDAMYWYRQDPGQGLRLIYYSQIVNDFQKGDIAEGYSVSREKKESFPLTVTSAQKNPTAFYLCASSPWREEDYNEQFFGPGTRLTVL.

The chain recombines TRBV30 with TRBJ2-3; D might be TRBD2 (7 bases). The CDR3 is 14 amino acids. The V gene's germline CDR1 is GTSNPN and CDR2 SVGIG (reference sequence). V dropped 6 bases and J dropped 1 base, with 14 bases sitting between them. The CDR3 DNA is TGTGCCTGCGGGGGGCAGGCGGGCACAGATACGCAGTATTTT. It translates to CACGGQAGTDTQYF.

The chain uses TRBV30 and TRBJ2-3, with TRBD2 matching 12 bases. The CDR3 is 17 residues long. The ends lost 0 bases at V and 4 bases at J; junction bases unmatched: 8. Germline CDR1 and CDR2: GTSNPN and SVGIG (reference sequence). Here the CDR3 DNA reads TGTGCCTGGAGTGTTGTACTAGCGGGGGGTGGGGCAGATACGCAGTATTTT. Its translation: CAWSVVLAGGGADTQYF.